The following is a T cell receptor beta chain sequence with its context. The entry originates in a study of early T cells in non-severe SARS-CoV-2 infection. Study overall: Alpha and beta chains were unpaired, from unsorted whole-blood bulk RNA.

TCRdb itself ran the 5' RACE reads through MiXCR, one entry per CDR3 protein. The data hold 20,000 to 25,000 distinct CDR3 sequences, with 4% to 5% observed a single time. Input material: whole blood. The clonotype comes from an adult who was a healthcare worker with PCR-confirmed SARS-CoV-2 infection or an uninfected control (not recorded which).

This CDR3 reads CASSVAYRGGSGGELFF. CDR3 sequence (DNA): TGTGCCAGCAGCGTAGCGTACAGGGGTGGTAGTGGCGGGGAGCTGTTTTTT. This chain uses TRBV9 with TRBJ2-2; 7 positions agree with TRBD1. The junction had 12 bases not matched to a gene; V was cut back by 0 bases and J by 7 bases. Germline assignment: CDR1 SGDLS and CDR2 YYNGEE. The CDR3 has 17 amino acids.